This T cell receptor (beta chain) was retrieved from a study of shared clonotypes between healthy human individuals. The table came from immunoSEQ multiplex PCR; TCRdb's copy has only in-frame clones and leaves some out. The sample gives fewer than 1.6 million clones, roughly 98.5% of which show up once; approximately 0.38% is in the top ten. V gave up 4 bases and J gave up 0 bases; unmatched junction bases: 2. Germline V CDR1 and CDR2: MDHEN, SYDVKM. CDR3 length: 15 amino acids. To note about this clone: Other DNA sequences within the sample encode an identical CDR3.

Input material: naive CD4+ T cells sorted from blood. Described subset: CD45RA+ positively selected. V is TRBV28 and J is TRBJ2-3; TRBD2 aligns across 9 bases. This clonotype was sampled from a man aged 25 to 40 in good health. CDR3 coding DNA: TGTGCCAGCAGTTCTACTAGCGGGAGCACAGATACGCAGTATTTT. This translates into CASSSTSGSTDTQYF.